Sequencing of this T cell receptor beta chain was carried out in a study of monozygotic twins with inflammatory bowel disease. TCRdb reanalyzed the 5' RACE reads and collapses them to one entry per CDR3 protein, without DNA. With roughly 330,000 distinct CDR3 sequences in the sample, the ten largest clones hold roughly 2%. The CDR3 totals 17 residues. The V gene's germline CDR1 is SGHRS and CDR2 YFSETQ. The sample was blood. The TCR originated in a human donor with ulcerative colitis or Crohn's disease, or a healthy co-twin of an affected twin (not recorded which). The chain is built from TRBV5-1 and TRBJ2-3; checking the TCRdb D call of TRBD2 is not possible without DNA. CDR3 protein: CASSFAGLAASTDTQYF.